One and the same sample provided the 17 T cell receptor beta chains below, sequenced in a study of blood T cell repertoires in COVID-19. Profiling relied on immunoSEQ multiplex PCR, and the TCRdb table lists in-frame clones only, not all of them. Among around 500,000 clones listed, approximately 83% were seen once. Material for sequencing was peripheral blood. The receptors originated from a human donor in a cohort sampled during active COVID-19.

V is TRBV11-3 and J is TRBJ1-1; D not resolved. The CDR3 runs 14 residues. CDR1 is SGHNT, CDR2 YENEEA, per germline. Between the trimmed V and J ends, which lost 5 bases and 1 base, there was a span of 11 bases. Written as DNA, the CDR3 is TGTGCCAGCAGCCTGGCCGCCAGGAACACTGAAGCTTTCTTT. It encodes CASSLAARNTEAFF.

This clone was recorded once. The chain joins TRBV5-6 to TRBJ2-7; the match to TRBD1 covers 8 bases. The CDR3 length is 15 residues. The V segment lost 4 bases and the J segment 6 bases; nucleotides outside the gene matches: 12. Germline assignment: CDR1 SGHDT and CDR2 YYEEEE. CDR3 amino acids: CASSRTGTGIIEQYF. The CDR3 DNA is TGTGCCAGCAGCCGAACCGGGACAGGTATCATCGAGCAGTACTTC. Full variable domain (rest looked up from reference TRBV5-6 and TRBJ2-7): DAGVTQSPTHLIKTRGQQVTLRCSPKSGHDTVSWYQQALGQGPQFIFQYYEEEERQRGNFPDRFSGHQFPNYSSELNVNALLLGDSALYLCASSRTGTGIIEQYFGPGTRLTVT.

Only a few counts were recorded for this clone. The V call is TRBV6-2 or TRBV6-3, the J call TRBJ2-3, with 7 bases matching TRBD2. Germline CDR1 is MNHEY and CDR2 is SVGEGT. With 2 bases clipped from V and 0 bases from J, the junction kept 11 bases outside the gene matches. CDR3 length: 18 amino acids. In DNA form, the CDR3 reads TGTGCCAGCAGTTACCCCCCCCCTGGGGGAGGGAGCACAGATACGCAGTATTTT. Its protein is CASSYPPPGGGSTDTQYF.

The chain combines TRBV27 with TRBJ2-3; tentative D call: TRBD2 (5 bases). The V gene lost 4 bases and the J gene lost 1 base, with 9 bases spanning the gap. The CDR3 covers 14 residues. Per germline, CDR1 MNHEY and CDR2 SMNVEV (reference sequence). The CDR3 nucleotides are TGTGCCAGCAGTTCGTATAGCGGCACAGATACGCAGTATTTT. It translates to CASSSYSGTDTQYF.

The genes are TRBV11-2 and TRBJ2-7; D unclear. V lost 2 bases and J 2 bases, leaving 10 bases between the germline ends. Germline CDR1 and CDR2: SGHAT and FQNNGV. The CDR3 runs to 14 residues. CDR3 nucleotides: TGTGCCAGCAGCTTAACTATAGCCCCCTACGAGCAGTACTTC. This sequence encodes CASSLTIAPYEQYF. Together with reference TRBV11-2 and TRBJ2-7, the CDR3 gives the full variable domain: EAGVAQSPRYKIIEKRQSVAFWCNPISGHATLYWYQQILGQGPKLLIQFQNNGVVDDSQLPKDRFSAERLKGVDSTLKIQPAKLEDSAVYLCASSLTIAPYEQYFGPGTRLTVT.

J is TRBJ2-1 and V is TRBV9, with D perhaps TRBD1 (5 bases). Germline loops: CDR1 SGDLS, CDR2 YYNGEE. The CDR3 has 15 amino acids. V lost 6 bases and J 2 bases, leaving 15 bases between the germline ends. The CDR3 DNA reads as TGTGCCAGCAACGTTTGGCAGGGCCCCTACAATGAGCAGTTCTTC. Encoded protein: CASNVWQGPYNEQFF.

The chain is built from TRBV7-6 and TRBJ1-2; TRBD1 aligns across 7 bases. Trimming removed 6 bases from V and 3 bases from J; junction bases left unmatched: 10. The CDR3 has 15 residues. The V gene's germline CDR1 is SGHVS and CDR2 FNYEAQ. The CDR3, as DNA: TGTGCCAGCAGTTCCACCCAAGGGGGCCACTATGGCTACACCTTC. This encodes CASSSTQGGHYGYTF. Variable domain in full (rest from reference TRBV7-6 and TRBJ1-2): GAGVSQSPRYKVTKRGQDVALRCDPISGHVSLYWYRQALGQGPEFLTYFNYEAQQDKSGLPNDRFSAERPEGSISTLTIQRTEQRDSAMYRCASSSTQGGHYGYTFGSGTRLTVV.

CDR3 in amino acids: CASSSGQGVRKNIQYF. The CDR3 region has the DNA TGTGCCAGCAGCTCGGGACAGGGGGTGAGAAAAAACATTCAGTACTTC. The chain couples TRBV5-4 to TRBJ2-4, with TRBD1 identical over 11 bases. J was trimmed by 4 bases and V by 3 bases; bases with no gene match: 6. Germline CDR1 reads SGHNT; CDR2 reads YYREEE (reference sequence). The CDR3 is made up of 16 amino acids.

The chain joins TRBV5-5 to TRBJ2-3; TRBD2 is a possible D gene (6 bases). V was trimmed by 4 bases and J by 1 base, leaving 10 bases between them. CDR1 SGHKS and CDR2 YYEKEE come from the germline V gene (reference sequence). The CDR3 covers 14 residues. The CDR3 bases are TGTGCCAGCAGCCTGGGACTTGGCACAGATACGCAGTATTTT. Amino acid sequence: CASSLGLGTDTQYF.

The CDR3 DNA reads TGTGCCAGTAGTACTACAGGGCCGGAGACCCAGTACTTC. Translating gives CASSTTGPETQYF. The genes are TRBV19 and TRBJ2-5; D perhaps matches TRBD1 (6 bases). Trimming shortened V by 4 bases and J by 5 bases, and 11 bases separated the two germline ends. Germline V gene sequence: CDR1 LNHDA, CDR2 SQIVND (reference sequence). The CDR3 runs to 13 residues.

V and J are TRBV30 and TRBJ1-2; tentative D call: TRBD1 (5 bases). V was pared by 2 bases and J by 4 bases, with 14 bases between. The CDR3 contains 14 residues. CDR1 and CDR2 (germline): GTSNPN, SVGIG (reference sequence). The CDR3 reads CAWSTQPDSYGYTF. In DNA, the CDR3 is TGTGCCTGGAGTACACAACCCGACAGCTATGGCTACACCTTC. The full variable domain, completed using reference TRBV30 and TRBJ1-2, is SQTIHQWPATLVQPVGSPLSLECTVEGTSNPNLYWYRQAAGRGLQLLFYSVGIGQISSEVPQNLSASRPQDRQFILSSKKLLLSDSGFYLCAWSTQPDSYGYTFGSGTRLTVV.

The chain recombines TRBV16 with TRBJ1-4, with a tentative D call TRBD1 (5 bases). Trimming cost V 5 bases and J 17 bases, with 21 bases left between them. From germline, CDR1 is KGHSY and CDR2 FQNENV. This CDR3 is 13 amino acids long. CDR3 sequence reads: CASSYRQITESFF. The CDR3 bases are TGTGCCAGCAGCTACCGACAGATTACCGAATCTTTTTTT.

The chain carries TRBV9 and TRBJ2-5, with a weak D call TRBD1 (5 bases). Germline values: CDR1 SGDLS, CDR2 YYNGEE. The CDR3 spans 13 residues. With 0 bases removed from V and 4 bases from J, the gap between germline ends came to 7 bases. The CDR3, as DNA: TGTGCCAGCAGCGTAGCAGGGTCAGAGACCCAGTACTTC. It translates to CASSVAGSETQYF.

The chain links TRBV7-8 to TRBJ1-5, with TRBD1 as a possible D gene (6 bases). CDR3 length: 14 amino acids. V lost 5 bases and J lost 3, with 11 bases in between. Germline V gives CDR1 SGHVS, CDR2 FQNEAQ. The CDR3 nucleotides are TGTGCCAGCAGCCCTCAGGGGCCCAATCAGCCCCAGCATTTT. Protein sequence: CASSPQGPNQPQHF. Drawing the rest from reference TRBV7-8 and TRBJ1-5, the complete variable domain is GAGVSQSPRYKVAKRGQDVALRCDPISGHVSLFWYQQALGQGPEFLTYFQNEAQLDKSGLPSDRFFAERPEGSVSTLKIQRTQQEDSAVYLCASSPQGPNQPQHFGDGTRLSIL.

This clone was recorded once. This chain uses TRBV6-5 with TRBJ2-2; possible D gene TRBD2, 6 bases. The CDR3 has 16 residues. Germline V lookup: CDR1 MNHEY, CDR2 SVGAGI. Trimming took 0 bases from V and 1 from J, leaving 9 bases between them. DNA of the CDR3: TGTGCCAGCAGTTACTCTGGGCGGGGGAACACCGGGGAGCTGTTTTTT. Its translation: CASSYSGRGNTGELFF.

The chain joins TRBV19 to TRBJ1-3; D is possibly TRBD1 (6 bases). With 10 bases removed from V and 0 bases from J, the gap between germline ends came to 16 bases. Per germline, CDR1 LNHDA and CDR2 SQIVND (reference sequence). The CDR3 length is 15 residues. CDR3 protein: CATADRSSSGNTIYF. The CDR3 DNA is TGTGCCACCGCAGACAGGTCTAGCTCTGGAAACACCATATATTTT.

This sequence joins TRBV9 and TRBJ1-4; D is uncertain. CDR1 is SGDLS, CDR2 YYNGEE, per germline. The V end lost 4 bases, the J end lost 8 bases, and 12 bases lay between the germline ends. The CDR3 totals 13 residues. CDR3 residues: CASSSHLEEKLFF. The CDR3 DNA reads as TGTGCCAGCAGCTCCCACCTGGAGGAAAAACTGTTTTTT.